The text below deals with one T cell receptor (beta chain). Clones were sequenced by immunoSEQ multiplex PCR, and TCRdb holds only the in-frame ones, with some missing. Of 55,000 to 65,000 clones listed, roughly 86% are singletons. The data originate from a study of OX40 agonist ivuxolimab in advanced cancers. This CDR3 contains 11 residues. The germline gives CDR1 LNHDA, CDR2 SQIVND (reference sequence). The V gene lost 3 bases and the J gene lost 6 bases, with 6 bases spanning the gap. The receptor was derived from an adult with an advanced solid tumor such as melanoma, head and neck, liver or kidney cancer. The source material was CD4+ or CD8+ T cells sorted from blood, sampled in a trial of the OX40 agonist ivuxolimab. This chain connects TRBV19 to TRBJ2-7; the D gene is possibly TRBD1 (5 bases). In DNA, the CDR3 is TGTGCCAGTAGTATGGGGCTCGAGCAGTACTTC. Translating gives CASSMGLEQYF.